The 20 T cell receptor beta chains in this list originate from one sample, sequenced in a study of early T cells in non-severe SARS-CoV-2 infection. TCRdb redid the calling of the 5' RACE reads with MiXCR, one entry per CDR3 protein. The sample has about 36,000 distinct CDR3 sequences, nearly 10% seen once. Sequencing was carried out using whole blood. The receptor source for this set is an adult who was a healthcare worker with PCR-confirmed SARS-CoV-2 infection or an uninfected control (not recorded which).

At least ten counts were recorded for this clonotype. V gene TRBV28 combines with J gene TRBJ2-7; possibly TRBD1 for D (6 bases). CDR3 length: 12 residues. Trimming took off 10 bases at V and 2 bases at J, with 12 bases between the two ends. In germline, CDR1 is MDHEN, CDR2 SYDVKM. Here the CDR3 DNA reads TGTGCCACCCAGGACAGAGCCTACGAGCAGTACTTC. Residues: CATQDRAYEQYF.

Many counts were recorded for this clonotype. The genes are TRBV6-5 and TRBJ1-2, with D uncertain. V was cut by 0 bases and J by 6 bases, with 8 bases left in between. The CDR3 has 13 residues. Germline CDR1 reads MNHEY; CDR2 reads SVGAGI. Here the CDR3 reads CASSYSTIHGYTF. The DNA for the CDR3 is TGTGCCAGCAGTTACTCGACAATCCATGGCTACACCTTC.

This clonotype was recorded at least ten times. This sequence joins TRBV12-3 or TRBV12-4 and TRBJ1-3, with 7 bases lining up with TRBD1. J lost 3 bases, V lost 5 bases, and 7 bases had no gene match. This CDR3 has 15 residues. CDR3 nucleotide sequence: TGTGCCAGCAGTCGCCGACAGGGATATGGAAACACCATATATTTT. This codes for CASSRRQGYGNTIYF.

In this sample, this clonotype turned up a few times. This chain links TRBV4-1 with TRBJ2-3, with D possibly being TRBD1 (5 bases). Trimming cost V 0 bases and J 0 bases, with 16 bases left between them. The CDR3 is made up of 18 amino acids. CDR1 and CDR2 from the germline V gene are MGHRA and YSYEKL. The CDR3, as DNA: TGCGCCAGCAGCCAAGATGGGTCAACAGGCTATAGCACAGATACGCAGTATTTT. It translates to CASSQDGSTGYSTDTQYF.

This chain uses TRBV2 with TRBJ2-7; weak D call: TRBD1 (6 bases). The CDR3 has 14 amino acids. Germline assignment: CDR1 SNHLY and CDR2 FYNNEI. Trimming removed 4 bases at V and 2 bases at J, with 12 bases between. The CDR3 nucleotides are TGTGCCAGCAGTGTTGTCAGGGGTGCCTACGAGCAGTACTTC. Protein: CASSVVRGAYEQYF.

This clonotype was recorded at least ten times. The chain has TRBV29-1 and TRBJ1-1, with D uncertain. Germline values: CDR1 SQVTM, CDR2 ANQGSEA. The CDR3 is 12 residues long. V was pared by 4 bases and J by 5 bases, with 11 bases between. CDR3 nucleotide sequence: TGCAGCGTTGGGCTTCGGGGTACTGAAGCTTTCTTT. The encoded protein is CSVGLRGTEAFF.

This clonotype showed up just a few times. V is TRBV10-3 and J is TRBJ1-2; a weak D match, TRBD1 (5 bases). The V gene's germline CDR1 is ENHRY and CDR2 SYGVKD. The V end was cut by 6 bases, the J end by 0 bases, with 11 bases between. The length of the CDR3 is 14 residues. This CDR3 is CAISGTTPNYGYTF. CDR3 sequence (DNA): TGTGCCATCAGCGGGACGACTCCTAACTATGGCTACACCTTC.

This clonotype came up many times. The V gene is TRBV6-2 or TRBV6-3, the J gene TRBJ2-3; 8 positions agree with TRBD1. Germline trimming cut 5 bases from V and 10 bases from J; bases unmatched to any gene: 8. CDR1 is MNHEY and CDR2 is SVGEGT in the germline V gene. The CDR3 consists of 13 residues. CDR3 residues: CASSDAGQGPQYF. The CDR3 DNA is TGTGCCAGCAGTGACGCCGGACAGGGACCGCAGTATTTT.

Many counts were recorded for this clonotype. This chain joins TRBV4-1 and TRBJ2-7; no clear D gene. Per the germline V gene, CDR1 is MGHRA and CDR2 is YSYEKL. This CDR3 contains 20 residues. V lost 3 bases and J lost 2, with 29 bases in between. CDR3 loop: CASSQSLGFLDAGTAYEQYF. The CDR3 DNA follows: TGCGCCAGCAGCCAGAGCCTTGGGTTTTTGGACGCCGGAACAGCCTACGAGCAGTACTTC.

This clonotype has at least ten counts. The chain has TRBV12-3 or TRBV12-4 and TRBJ2-5; D is perhaps TRBD2 (6 bases). Trimming took 5 bases from V and 5 from J, leaving 9 bases between them. This CDR3 is 12 amino acids long. The chain's CDR3 is CASSRGEETQYF. The CDR3 DNA reads as TGTGCCAGCAGTCGCGGGGAGGAGACCCAGTACTTC.

The rearrangement links TRBV9 to TRBJ1-1, with D unresolved. The V and J ends lost 3 bases and 8 bases respectively, with 17 bases between them. Germline loops: CDR1 SGDLS, CDR2 YYNGEE. The CDR3 totals 14 residues. The CDR3 region has the DNA TGTGCCAGCAGCGATCAGCCGAGTGACCGAGAAGCTTTCTTT. It yields the protein CASSDQPSDREAFF.

This clonotype was counted many times. The chain is built from TRBV4-2 and TRBJ1-2, with D maybe TRBD1 (5 bases). The CDR3 loop spans 17 amino acids. V was cut by 1 base and J by 3 bases, with 18 bases left in between. The V gene's germline CDR1 is LGHNA and CDR2 YNFKEQ. In DNA, the CDR3 is TGTGCCAGCAGCCAAGTCCGAGCCAGGGAGGTGGACTATGGCTACACCTTC. Translated: CASSQVRAREVDYGYTF.

In its sample, this clonotype was seen many times. This chain links TRBV3-1 with TRBJ2-5; 8 bases fit TRBD1. Germline V gene data show CDR1 as LGHDT and CDR2 as YNNKEL (reference sequence). The CDR3 covers 17 residues. With 2 bases clipped from V and 4 bases from J, the junction kept 12 bases outside the gene matches. The CDR3 spells CASSQMGQELFGETQYF. The DNA for the CDR3 is TGTGCCAGCAGCCAAATGGGACAGGAATTGTTTGGAGAGACCCAGTACTTC.

This chain joins TRBV7-3 and TRBJ2-3; 12 bases are shared with TRBD2. Germline V gene sequence: CDR1 SGHTA, CDR2 FQGTGA. The CDR3 runs to 17 residues. V was clipped by 5 bases and J by 2 bases; unmatched bases: 8. For the CDR3, the DNA is TGTGCCAGCAGCCCACGGACTAGCGGGGTCTCCACAGATACGCAGTATTTT. It encodes CASSPRTSGVSTDTQYF.

This clonotype has a count of ten or more. This chain connects TRBV12-3 or TRBV12-4 to TRBJ2-3; no definite D call. V was trimmed by 3 bases and J by 0 bases, leaving 7 bases between them. The CDR3 totals 14 residues. CDR3 sequence reads: CASSFSSSTDTQYF. The CDR3 DNA sequence: TGTGCCAGCAGTTTCTCCTCTAGCACAGATACGCAGTATTTT.

This clonotype was picked up many times. This chain links TRBV20-1 with TRBJ1-3; possibly TRBD1 for D (5 bases). CDR3 length: 15 residues. Looked up from germline, CDR1 is DFQATT and CDR2 is SNEGSKA (reference sequence). V lost 3 bases to trimming and J lost 3 bases, with 15 bases between them. Here the CDR3 DNA reads TGCAGTGCTAGGGGAGGGGTGGTCGGTGGAAACACCATATATTTT. It codes for CSARGGVVGGNTIYF.

There are a few counts of this clonotype. This chain joins TRBV2 and TRBJ2-1, with no clear D. CDR3 size: 12 residues. Germline values: CDR1 SNHLY, CDR2 FYNNEI. Trimming cost V 0 bases and J 9 bases, with 6 bases left between them. CDR3 protein: CASSEARLEQFF. The DNA of the CDR3 is TGTGCCAGCAGTGAAGCGCGGCTTGAGCAGTTCTTC.

This sequence joins TRBV11-3 and TRBJ2-1; 7 bases fit TRBD1. The length of the CDR3 is 13 residues. Germline CDR1 and CDR2: SGHNT and YENEEA. Germline trimming cut 5 bases from V and 4 bases from J; bases unmatched to any gene: 2. CDR3: CASSLGQYNEQFF. The DNA of the CDR3 is TGTGCCAGCAGCCTGGGACAGTACAATGAGCAGTTCTTC.

This clonotype came up a few times. V gene TRBV29-1 combines with J gene TRBJ1-5; D is unresolved. CDR1 and CDR2 from the germline V gene are SQVTM and ANQGSEA. V lost 8 bases, J lost 8 bases, and 10 bases lay in between. The CDR3 extends over 10 amino acids. The CDR3 region has the DNA TGCAGCACAAGACGGAAGCCCCAGCATTTT. It encodes CSTRRKPQHF.

V is TRBV12-3 or TRBV12-4 and J is TRBJ2-1, with 8 bases identical to TRBD2. V trimming: 11 bases; J trimming: 6 bases; junction bases outside the gene matches: 9. The CDR3 is made up of 13 amino acids. For the CDR3, the DNA is TGTGCCTCCACCGGGGGGGCGGGCAATGAGCAGTTCTTC. Translated, it gives CASTGGAGNEQFF.